Sequencing of this TCR beta chain was carried out in a study of T-cell memory formation after mild COVID-19. A word on this clonotype: Its target is unknown.

General observations from the study: CD4+ contracting clones were found mainly in CM and EM, and CD8+ ones in EMRA.

TCRdb recomputed calls from the 5' RACE reads with MiXCR, one row per CDR3 protein. Of 450,000 or so distinct CDR3 sequences listed, approximately 25% are singletons. The TCR originated in an adult woman who had mild COVID-19 (a few samples of this study predate the infection). Cell type and time point are not known. The sequencing sample was made of PBMCs or a T cell subset sorted from them (not recorded which).

The CDR3 DNA follows: TGTGCCAGCAGCCAGTACAGGGGACAAGGCGAGCAGTACTTC. Translating it yields CASSQYRGQGEQYF. This chain connects TRBV7-9 to TRBJ2-7, with 7 positions matching TRBD1. In germline, CDR1 is SEHNR, CDR2 FQNEAQ (reference sequence). The CDR3 consists of 14 residues. J lost 6 bases, V lost 5 bases, and 10 bases had no gene match.